By share of the sample, the clone carrying this TCR beta chain is medium-sized (0.01 to 0.1%). What it binds is unknown. These gene names are mouse names. From the germline J gene comes the end of the CDR3, since the read stops 1 residue before it. The sample belongs to a study of tissue T cells after allogeneic stem cell transplantation. General study points: In patients and mice, blood and spleen missed much of tissue repertoire.

This CDR3 has 12 residues. CDR1 and CDR2 (germline): FNHDT, SITEND (reference sequence). The ends were cut back, 2 bases at V and 6 bases at J, with 9 bases in the middle. Repertoires were generated with immunoSEQ multiplex PCR, while TCRdb's copy carries only in-frame clones and drops some. Among a few thousand clones, 45% to 55% were seen once, and the ten largest hold over 30%. Stated time point: mouse harvest day 14 after allogeneic transplant. Each mouse received 10^7 T-cell-depleted marrow cells plus 10^6 splenic CD5+ T cells by tail vein. Mice had MHC-mismatched B6 into BALB/c GVHD, sampled day 7 or 14.

This TCR was recovered from a female BALB/c mouse given C57BL/6 T cells with graft-versus-host disease after an allogeneic hematopoietic cell transplant. Sequenced material: liver tissue. The rearrangement links TRBV19 to TRBJ2-7, with D uncertain. The CDR3 sequence is CASSISVGEQYF. The DNA read from the CDR3 is TGTGCCAGCAGTATCTCGGTTGGTGAACAGTAC.